The 30 T cell receptor beta chains below were found in one sample sequenced in a study of human T cells and chemical hapten exposure. TCRdb re-derived calls from the RACE reads in MiXCR, one entry per CDR3 protein. This table has about 69,000 distinct CDR3 sequences, 10% appearing once. Time point noted: patch test 2, 6 weeks after DPC sensitization. Treatment indicated: therapeutic diphenylcyclopropenone sensitization with weekly scalp DPC. Sample: whole blood, taken in connection with sensitization to the hapten diphenylcyclopropenone (DPC). Receptors were obtained from a woman aged 50 to 60 with alopecia areata. Some clones in this sample may be carry-over from other donors' samples.

This clonotype was seen at least ten times. The rearrangement uses TRBV20-1 and TRBJ1-1, with 10 bases that match TRBD1. Per germline, CDR1 DFQATT and CDR2 SNEGSKA (reference sequence). This CDR3 is built from 17 residues. V shed 0 bases, J shed 4 bases, and the junction held 11 bases outside the gene matches. CDR3 DNA: TGCAGTGCTAGAGAAGTTTTGGGACAGGGGTACGGCACTGAAGCTTTCTTT. It is translated as CSAREVLGQGYGTEAFF.

This clonotype was seen ten or more times. V usage is TRBV11-2 and J usage is TRBJ2-7; the D gene is possibly TRBD1 (6 bases). This CDR3 spans 14 amino acids. Germline-derived CDR1 and CDR2 are SGHAT and FQNNGV. Trimming removed 5 bases at V and 4 bases at J, with 15 bases between. The DNA of the CDR3 is TGTGCCAGCAGCATTAGTTGGGACATGTACGAGCAGTACTTC. Amino acid sequence: CASSISWDMYEQYF.

The chain is built from TRBV12-5 and TRBJ2-1; D might be TRBD2 (5 bases). The CDR3 loop spans 13 amino acids. V lost 4 bases and J lost 3, with 7 bases in between. The germline CDR1 and CDR2 sequences are LGHNT and FRNRAP. CDR3 protein: CASGSDYYNEQFF. CDR3 DNA: TGTGCTAGTGGTTCCGACTACTACAATGAGCAGTTCTTC.

In regard to this clonotype: One end of the junction is discordant with germline, which a read error may explain. The chain combines TRBV12-3 or TRBV12-4 with TRBJ2-2, with D maybe TRBD2 (6 bases). The CDR3 totals 14 residues. DNA of the CDR3: TGTGCCAGCAGCTTAGGAGCGGGCACCGGGGAGCTGTTTTTT. It codes for CASSLGAGTGELFF.

This clonotype was counted many times. This chain joins TRBV5-1 and TRBJ1-1, with 8 bases matching TRBD1. CDR1 is SGHRS and CDR2 is YFSETQ in the germline V gene. Germline trimming cut 6 bases from V and 1 base from J; bases unmatched to any gene: 5. The CDR3 is 14 amino acids. This chain's CDR3 is CASTQGAPNTEAFF. The CDR3 bases are TGCGCCAGCACCCAGGGGGCCCCGAACACTGAAGCTTTCTTT.

This clonotype has ten or more counts. The rearrangement joins TRBV11-2 to TRBJ2-7, with D possibly TRBD2 on 6 matching bases. CDR1 is SGHAT, CDR2 FQNNGV, per germline. V shed 3 bases and J shed 2 bases, with 23 bases lying between them. There are 18 residues in the CDR3. CDR3 nucleotide sequence: TGTGCCAGCAGCTTGCAACGGGACTCGTTCGCGGCCCCCTACGAGCAGTACTTC. This codes for CASSLQRDSFAAPYEQYF. Full variable domain (rest looked up from reference TRBV11-2 and TRBJ2-7): EAGVAQSPRYKIIEKRQSVAFWCNPISGHATLYWYQQILGQGPKLLIQFQNNGVVDDSQLPKDRFSAERLKGVDSTLKIQPAKLEDSAVYLCASSLQRDSFAAPYEQYFGPGTRLTVT.

This clonotype was counted ten times or more. CDR3: CASSLDGTRYYEQYF. DNA for the CDR3: TGTGCCAGCAGCTTGGACGGGACAAGATACTACGAGCAGTACTTC. The genes are TRBV11-2 and TRBJ2-7; D may be TRBD1 (6 bases). The CDR3 is made up of 15 amino acids. Trimming left V 3 bases short and J 3 bases short, with 15 bases between. Germline assignment: CDR1 SGHAT and CDR2 FQNNGV.

This clonotype was counted a few times. The chain joins TRBV29-1 to TRBJ2-2; D is possibly TRBD1 (5 bases). In germline, CDR1 is SQVTM, CDR2 ANQGSEA. With 4 bases removed from V and 5 bases from J, the gap between germline ends came to 11 bases. The CDR3 length is 13 residues. CDR3 in DNA: TGCAGCGTTGCCCCGACAGAAACCGGGGAGCTGTTTTTT. Translated: CSVAPTETGELFF.

This clonotype showed up many times. The rearrangement uses TRBV10-3 and TRBJ2-2, with 8 bases identical to TRBD2. J gave up 5 bases and V 10 bases, and 9 bases lay outside the gene matches. The CDR3 is 14 amino acids. The germline gives CDR1 ENHRY, CDR2 SYGVKD. DNA for the CDR3: TGTGCCAACGGCGCGGGAGGAGGAACCGGGGAGCTGTTTTTT. It specifies CANGAGGGTGELFF.

This clonotype was seen more than once but under ten times. The chain employs TRBV12-3 or TRBV12-4 and TRBJ2-3; 7 bases match TRBD2. Unmatched junction bases numbered 9, after V lost 3 bases and J lost 6 bases. The CDR3 contains 15 residues. Here the CDR3 reads CASSFRTGGRDTQYF. CDR3 sequence (DNA): TGTGCCAGCAGTTTTCGGACGGGGGGTCGCGATACGCAGTATTTT.

The J gene is TRBJ2-3, the V gene TRBV5-1; D is unresolved. This CDR3 region has 12 residues. Germline V CDR1 and CDR2: SGHRS, YFSETQ. The V end was cut by 1 base, the J end by 6 bases, with 6 bases between. CDR3 residues: CASSLQRDTQYF. The DNA for the CDR3 is TGCGCCAGCAGCTTGCAAAGGGATACGCAGTATTTT.

CDR3 sequence (DNA): TGTGCCAGCAGCTTGGGCCTCCTCGAGCAGTACTTC. This encodes CASSLGLLEQYF. The V call is TRBV11-2, the J call TRBJ2-7; the D is unclear. Per germline, CDR1 SGHAT and CDR2 FQNNGV. Trimming took off 3 bases at V and 6 bases at J, with 9 bases between the two ends. This CDR3 comprises 12 residues.

This chain connects TRBV11-2 to TRBJ2-3; D is possibly TRBD2 (7 bases). Trimming cost V 3 bases and J 0 bases, with 16 bases left between them. Germline V lookup: CDR1 SGHAT, CDR2 FQNNGV. CDR3 size: 17 residues. CDR3 region: CASSLRGGSGSTDTQYF. The DNA for the CDR3 is TGTGCCAGCAGCTTGAGGGGGGGGAGCGGAAGCACAGATACGCAGTATTTT.

This chain connects TRBV29-1 to TRBJ1-1, with D unclear. The germline V gene encodes CDR1 SQVTM and CDR2 ANQGSEA. The CDR3 runs to 13 residues. Trimming pared 3 bases from V and 3 bases from J, leaving 11 bases between. CDR3 sequence: CSVDHGRDTEAFF. CDR3 in DNA: TGCAGCGTTGATCACGGCCGGGACACTGAAGCTTTCTTT.

This clonotype appeared many times. The V call is TRBV27, the J call TRBJ2-3, with D unresolved. This CDR3 contains 13 residues. V lost 5 bases, J lost 0 bases, and 6 bases lay in between. Germline assignment: CDR1 MNHEY and CDR2 SMNVEV (reference sequence). Here the CDR3 reads CASSPTSTDTQYF. The CDR3 DNA reads TGTGCCAGCAGTCCGACTAGCACAGATACGCAGTATTTT.

The chain is built from TRBV5-1 and TRBJ2-1, with 11 nucleotides matching TRBD2. The CDR3 loop spans 16 amino acids. V dropped 4 bases and J dropped 4; count of bases not matched to a gene: 7. Germline V CDR1 and CDR2: SGHRS, YFSETQ. The CDR3, as DNA: TGCGCCAGCAGCCTGATAGCGGGAGGGAGGTACAATGAGCAGTTCTTC. Encoded protein: CASSLIAGGRYNEQFF.

This clonotype was seen at least ten times. The J gene is TRBJ2-3, the V gene TRBV11-2; TRBD2 matches 14 bases. The CDR3 spans 17 residues. Germline-derived CDR1 and CDR2 are SGHAT and FQNNGV. J lost 2 bases, V lost 5 bases, and 6 bases had no gene match. The CDR3 nucleotides are TGTGCCAGCAGCGTCGGGACTAGCGGGAGCCTCACAGATACGCAGTATTTT. It is translated as CASSVGTSGSLTDTQYF.

This clonotype came up many times. The chain joins TRBV27 to TRBJ2-3; 7 nucleotides agree with TRBD2. Losses at the gene ends were 5 bases for V and 4 bases for J; bases not matched to a gene: 15. The CDR3 has 17 amino acids. Germline CDR1 reads MNHEY; CDR2 reads SMNVEV (reference sequence). CDR3 loop: CASSTRVGLAVADTQYF. CDR3 nucleotides: TGTGCCAGCAGTACCCGGGTTGGGCTAGCGGTGGCAGATACGCAGTATTTT.

There are a few counts of this clonotype. The chain links TRBV6-6 to TRBJ2-2; the D gene could be TRBD1 or TRBD2 (5 bases each). CDR1 and CDR2 (germline): MNHNY, SVGAGI (reference sequence). V lost 7 bases to trimming and J lost 1 base, with 7 bases between them. The CDR3 loop spans 13 amino acids. The chain's CDR3 is CASTRGNTGELFF. The CDR3 DNA follows: TGTGCCAGCACGAGGGGGAACACCGGGGAGCTGTTTTTT.

In its sample, this clonotype was seen many times. This sequence joins TRBV5-1 and TRBJ2-2; D not resolved. CDR1 and CDR2 from the germline V gene are SGHRS and YFSETQ. V dropped 6 bases and J dropped 0 bases, with 9 bases sitting between them. The CDR3 runs to 14 residues. The CDR3 DNA is TGCGCCAGCAATTATCTCGCGAACACCGGGGAGCTGTTTTTT. This gives the protein CASNYLANTGELFF.

This clonotype has at least ten counts. The V call is TRBV29-1, the J call TRBJ2-3; 11 nucleotides agree with TRBD2. CDR1 SQVTM and CDR2 ANQGSEA come from the germline V gene. CDR3 length: 16 residues. V trimming: 3 bases; J trimming: 5 bases; junction bases outside the gene matches: 10. CDR3: CSVDGASGRPGDTQYF. The DNA for the CDR3 is TGCAGCGTTGACGGTGCTAGCGGGAGGCCCGGAGATACGCAGTATTTT.

This chain uses TRBV6-5 with TRBJ1-4; D is unclear. There are 15 residues in the CDR3. The germline V gene has CDR1 MNHEY and CDR2 SVGAGI. Trimming left V 2 bases short and J 5 bases short, with 12 bases between. Written as DNA, the CDR3 is TGTGCCAGCAGTTACACCCGGGCGGGGAATGAAAAACTGTTTTTT. This sequence encodes CASSYTRAGNEKLFF.

This clonotype came up many times. V is TRBV11-2 and J is TRBJ2-1, with 8 bases fitting TRBD2. Germline V gives CDR1 SGHAT, CDR2 FQNNGV. CDR3 length: 17 amino acids. Losses at the gene ends were 2 bases for V and 2 bases for J; bases not matched to a gene: 8. DNA of the CDR3: TGTGCCAGCAGCTTACGTCCGGGCGGGAGGACCTACAATGAGCAGTTCTTC. As protein: CASSLRPGGRTYNEQFF.

The rearrangement links TRBV20-1 to TRBJ2-3; D call uncertain. Between the trimmed V and J ends, which lost 0 bases and 0 bases, there was a span of 7 bases. This CDR3 is 14 amino acids long. Germline-derived CDR1 and CDR2 are DFQATT and SNEGSKA (reference sequence). DNA for the CDR3: TGCAGTGCTAGAGATCCGAGTAGCACAGATACGCAGTATTTT. Its protein is CSARDPSSTDTQYF.

This clonotype has more than one count but fewer than ten. The chain joins TRBV20-1 to TRBJ2-1, with D hard to call. Trimming took off 3 bases at V and 10 bases at J, with 19 bases between the two ends. The CDR3 consists of 14 residues. Germline V gives CDR1 DFQATT, CDR2 SNEGSKA (reference sequence). Here the CDR3 reads CSARRARLIGEQFF. The CDR3 DNA reads TGCAGTGCTAGGCGTGCTAGATTAATTGGAGAGCAGTTCTTC.

This clonotype was seen more than once but under ten times. The gene calls are TRBV30 and TRBJ2-3; D gene unclear. Per germline, CDR1 GTSNPN and CDR2 SVGIG (reference sequence). The CDR3 is 13 residues long. V was shortened by 3 bases and J by 0 bases, with 7 bases between the two germline ends. CDR3 residues: CAWRWVSTDTQYF. In DNA form, the CDR3 reads TGTGCCTGGAGGTGGGTTAGCACAGATACGCAGTATTTT.

In DNA, the CDR3 is TGTGCCAGTACCATGAGTCCCAGGGGGAATCAGCCCCAGCATTTT. Translated, it gives CASTMSPRGNQPQHF. The chain is built from TRBV19 and TRBJ1-5; 7 bases line up with TRBD1. The CDR3 runs 15 residues. Germline V gene sequence: CDR1 LNHDA, CDR2 SQIVND (reference sequence). V shed 7 bases, J shed 4 bases, and the junction held 10 bases outside the gene matches.

This clonotype was seen ten or more times. The J gene is TRBJ2-7, the V gene TRBV3-1, with TRBD2 matching over 8 bases. The CDR3 contains 17 residues. Per the germline V gene, CDR1 is LGHDT and CDR2 is YNNKEL (reference sequence). J gave up 5 bases and V 3 bases, and 15 bases lay outside the gene matches. For the CDR3, the DNA is TGTGCCAGCAGCCATTACTTAACCGGGACTAGAGGTGACGAGCAGTACTTC. The encoded protein is CASSHYLTGTRGDEQYF.

This clonotype has at least ten counts. The chain is built from TRBV7-2 and TRBJ2-5; D gene unclear. This CDR3 has 13 residues. The V end lost 1 base, the J end lost 5 bases, and 8 bases lay between the germline ends. From germline, CDR1 is SGHTA and CDR2 FQGNSA. The CDR3: CASSLVGYETQYF. The CDR3 DNA reads as TGTGCCAGCAGCTTAGTAGGGTATGAGACCCAGTACTTC.

The chain combines TRBV10-3 with TRBJ2-3; D perhaps matches TRBD1 (5 bases). Germline CDR1 ENHRY, CDR2 SYGVKD. This CDR3 has 14 residues. V was pared by 4 bases and J by 8 bases, with 16 bases between. The CDR3 region is CAISGGQFGGTQYF. The DNA for the CDR3 is TGTGCCATCAGTGGGGGCCAGTTCGGTGGTACGCAGTATTTT.